This T cell receptor (beta chain) was found in a study of human T cells and chemical hapten exposure. Each CDR3 protein is one row after TCRdb ran MiXCR on the RACE reads. Among approximately 75,000 distinct CDR3 sequences listed, 6.5% to 10% were seen once. Time point noted: patch test 2, 6 weeks after DPC sensitization. Treatment noted: therapeutic diphenylcyclopropenone sensitization with weekly scalp DPC. After removal of 4 bases from V and 3 bases from J, the junction contained 2 bases not matched to a gene. Germline CDR1 and CDR2: SGHRS and YFSETQ. The CDR3 is 13 residues long. The chain joins TRBV5-1 to TRBJ1-1; 8 bases are a match to TRBD1. The sequencing here drew on whole blood, taken in connection with sensitization to the hapten diphenylcyclopropenone (DPC). The source of this sequence is a woman in her forties or fifties with alopecia areata. Some clones in this sample may be carry-over from other donors' samples. As DNA, the CDR3 is TGCGCCAGCAGCCCACAGGGGGACACTGAAGCTTTCTTT. The encoded protein is CASSPQGDTEAFF. Complete variable domain (other parts from reference TRBV5-1 and TRBJ1-1): KAGVTQTPRYLIKTRGQQVTLSCSPISGHRSVSWYQQTPGQGLQFLFEYFSETQRNKGNFPGRFSGRQFSNSRSEMNVSTLELGDSALYLCASSPQGDTEAFFGQGTRLTVV.